These 21 T cell receptor beta chains share one sample of origin, sequenced in a study of shared clonotypes between healthy human individuals. CD8 cells regarded as naive lacked CD45RO, were positively chosen for CCR7, and omitted terminally differentiated effector memory CD45RA+ cells. Data came from immunoSEQ multiplex PCR; TCRdb stores just in-frame clones and leaves some out. The sample includes a few hundred thousand clones, nearly 97% of them seen just once. Specimen: naive CD8+ T cells sorted from blood. Receptor source: a woman aged 25 to 45 in good health.

Here the CDR3 reads CASSFLGQGNTGELFF. CDR3 nucleotides: TGTGCCAGCAGCTTCTTAGGACAGGGGAACACCGGGGAGCTGTTTTTT. The genes are TRBV5-4 and TRBJ2-2, with 8 bases lining up with TRBD1. This CDR3 contains 16 residues. The V gene end was trimmed by 2 bases and the J gene end by 1 base; junction bases not matched to a gene: 4. The germline gives CDR1 SGHNT, CDR2 YYREEE (reference sequence).

The chain is built from TRBV10-1 and TRBJ1-1; D gene uncertain. This CDR3 spans 13 amino acids. Trimming removed 3 bases from V and 1 base from J, with 6 bases in between. Germline CDR1 and CDR2: WNHNN and SYGVQD (reference sequence). CDR3 protein: CASSDSPNTEAFF. CDR3 nucleotides: TGCGCCAGCAGTGACTCTCCGAACACTGAAGCTTTCTTT.

V usage is TRBV11-1 and J usage is TRBJ2-3; the match to TRBD2 covers 10 bases. The V segment lost 11 bases and the J segment 3 bases; nucleotides outside the gene matches: 5. This CDR3 spans 13 amino acids. From germline, CDR1 is SGHAT and CDR2 FQDESV (reference sequence). In nucleotides, the CDR3 is TGTGCCGTCGATAGCGGGAGGACAGATACGCAGTATTTT. This encodes CAVDSGRTDTQYF.

This clone was observed once. The DNA for the CDR3 is TGTGCCAGCCAGACAGGGGGTTACAATGAGCAGTTCTTC. As protein: CASQTGGYNEQFF. The rearrangement uses TRBV27 and TRBJ2-1; 9 bases map to TRBD1. Germline V lookup: CDR1 MNHEY, CDR2 SMNVEV (reference sequence). Trimming removed 8 bases from V and 4 bases from J; junction bases left unmatched: 3. The CDR3 extends over 13 amino acids.

The rearrangement joins TRBV29-1 to TRBJ2-5; D not certain. Trimming took off 6 bases at V and 1 base at J, with 12 bases between the two ends. Per germline, CDR1 SQVTM and CDR2 ANQGSEA. The CDR3 sequence is 13 residues long. The CDR3 DNA sequence: TGCAGCGTGTCGGACGGTTTCCAAGAGACCCAGTACTTC. Amino acid sequence: CSVSDGFQETQYF.

This rearrangement joins TRBV7-8 to TRBJ1-3; D unresolved. V was trimmed by 1 base and J by 2 bases, leaving 9 bases between them. CDR3 length equals 15 residues. Germline CDR1 and CDR2: SGHVS and FQNEAQ. CDR3 sequence: CASSLVVGTGNTIYF. The DNA for the CDR3 is TGTGCCAGCAGCTTAGTGGTGGGTACTGGAAACACCATATATTTT.

This clone was recorded once. This chain joins TRBV28 and TRBJ2-1, with 8 bases identical to TRBD1. Germline V gene lookup returns CDR1 MDHEN and CDR2 SYDVKM. This CDR3 has 12 amino acids. With V trimmed by 6 bases and J by 9 bases, 4 bases remained unmatched. This CDR3 reads CASSPGGFEQFF. The CDR3 DNA is TGTGCCAGCAGCCCAGGGGGCTTTGAGCAGTTCTTC. Using reference TRBV28 and TRBJ2-1 for the parts outside the CDR3, the full variable domain is DVKVTQSSRYLVKRTGEKVFLECVQDMDHENMFWYRQDPGLGLRLIYFSYDVKMKEKGDIPEGYSVSREKKERFSLILESASTNQTSMYLCASSPGGFEQFFGPGTRLTVL.

V is TRBV7-2 and J is TRBJ1-2, with D unclear. In germline, CDR1 is SGHTA, CDR2 FQGNSA. V was cut by 5 bases and J by 6 bases, with 10 bases left in between. The CDR3 extends over 12 amino acids. For the CDR3, the DNA is TGTGCCAGCAGCCCACGGAGAAATGGCTACACCTTC. This codes for CASSPRRNGYTF.

This chain uses TRBV7-9 with TRBJ2-2; D is perhaps TRBD2 (5 bases). The CDR3 consists of 14 residues. V lost 5 bases, J lost 7 bases, and 14 bases lay in between. Germline-derived CDR1 and CDR2 are SEHNR and FQNEAQ (reference sequence). Here the CDR3 reads CASSLDFVGGELFF. In nucleotides, the CDR3 is TGTGCCAGCAGCCTGGACTTTGTGGGCGGGGAGCTGTTTTTT.

The V call is TRBV19, the J call TRBJ1-5, with D uncertain. CDR3 length equals 15 residues. CDR1 LNHDA and CDR2 SQIVND come from the germline V gene (reference sequence). V lost 4 bases to trimming and J lost 0 bases, with 10 bases between them. CDR3: CASSTSAYSNQPQHF. The CDR3 region has the DNA TGTGCCAGTAGTACGTCAGCCTATAGCAATCAGCCCCAGCATTTT.

V gene TRBV10-3 combines with J gene TRBJ2-7; the D gene is possibly TRBD1 (6 bases). This CDR3 is 16 amino acids long. Germline lookup yields CDR1 ENHRY and CDR2 SYGVKD. The V end was cut by 3 bases, the J end by 2 bases, with 17 bases between. The CDR3 spells CAISERDIKSAYEQYF. Here the CDR3 DNA reads TGTGCCATCAGTGAACGGGACATAAAATCGGCCTACGAGCAGTACTTC.

This sequence joins TRBV14 and TRBJ2-3; tentative D call: TRBD2 (6 bases). This CDR3 is 18 amino acids long. V lost 0 bases to trimming and J lost 5 bases, with 21 bases between them. Germline CDR1 reads SGHDN; CDR2 reads FVKESK. CDR3 nucleotide sequence: TGTGCCAGCAGCCAAGAACGGGTAGCGGATTGGTCGGGAGATACGCAGTATTTT. Encoded protein: CASSQERVADWSGDTQYF.

The rearrangement uses TRBV13 and TRBJ1-1; 7 bases are a match to TRBD1. This CDR3 comprises 14 residues. V gave up 4 bases and J gave up 4 bases; unmatched junction bases: 6. Germline CDR1 reads PRHDT; CDR2 reads FYEKMQ (reference sequence). The CDR3, as DNA: TGTGCCAGCAGCTCATGGACAGGACCCACTGAAGCTTTCTTT. It codes for CASSSWTGPTEAFF.

The chain uses TRBV28 and TRBJ2-2, with 10 bases identical to TRBD2. The CDR3 runs to 18 residues. V lost 5 bases to trimming and J lost 1 base; unmatched junction nucleotides: 10. CDR1 MDHEN and CDR2 SYDVKM come from the germline V gene. In DNA form, the CDR3 reads TGTGCCAGCAGTCGCCTTTCATGGACTAGCGGGAACACCGGGGAGCTGTTTTTT. Translating gives CASSRLSWTSGNTGELFF. Full variable domain (outside the CDR3, taken from reference TRBV28 and TRBJ2-2): DVKVTQSSRYLVKRTGEKVFLECVQDMDHENMFWYRQDPGLGLRLIYFSYDVKMKEKGDIPEGYSVSREKKERFSLILESASTNQTSMYLCASSRLSWTSGNTGELFFGEGSRLTVL.

V is TRBV28 and J is TRBJ2-2; D perhaps matches TRBD2 (5 bases). The CDR3 loop spans 16 amino acids. Germline assignment: CDR1 MDHEN and CDR2 SYDVKM. Trimming shortened V by 3 bases and J by 6 bases, and 17 bases separated the two germline ends. The CDR3 is CASSFRTDDRAGELFF. The CDR3 DNA follows: TGTGCCAGCAGTTTCCGGACTGATGATCGGGCCGGGGAGCTGTTTTTT.

In this sample, this clone turned up a few times. This chain uses TRBV14 with TRBJ1-3, with unresolved D. The CDR3 contains 11 residues. Germline V CDR1 and CDR2: SGHDN, FVKESK. V dropped 4 bases and J dropped 6 bases, with 4 bases sitting between them. CDR3 bases: TGTGCCAGCAGCCTTGTAAACACCATATATTTT. Protein: CASSLVNTIYF. The variable domain in full, with the rest retrieved from reference TRBV14 and TRBJ1-3, is EAGVTQFPSHSVIEKGQTVTLRCDPISGHDNLYWYRRVMGKEIKFLLHFVKESKQDESGMPNNRFLAERTGGTYSTLKVQPAELEDSGVYFCASSLVNTIYFGEGSWLTVV.

The rearrangement joins TRBV7-2 to TRBJ2-1, with TRBD2 matching over 13 bases. Germline assignment: CDR1 SGHTA and CDR2 FQGNSA. J gave up 7 bases and V 5 bases, and 5 bases lay outside the gene matches. The CDR3 runs to 15 residues. CDR3 in DNA: TGTGCCAGCAGCATGGGACTAGCGGGACTTAATGAGCAGTTCTTC. Protein: CASSMGLAGLNEQFF.

This clone appeared once. This rearrangement joins TRBV5-1 to TRBJ2-1; D tentatively fits TRBD1 or TRBD2 (5 bases each). Germline-derived CDR1 and CDR2 are SGHRS and YFSETQ. The CDR3 consists of 15 residues. The ends were cut back, 4 bases at V and 6 bases at J, with 17 bases in the middle. The CDR3 loop reads CASSISGTRGNEQFF. The CDR3 coding sequence is TGCGCCAGCAGCATCTCAGGGACCCGAGGCAATGAGCAGTTCTTC.

The chain has TRBV28 and TRBJ1-5; 7 bases match TRBD1. CDR1 is MDHEN, CDR2 SYDVKM, per germline. The V gene end was trimmed by 6 bases and the J gene end by 4 bases; junction bases not matched to a gene: 12. This CDR3 is built from 16 residues. This chain's CDR3 is CASSFHLRDSNQPQHF. CDR3 sequence (DNA): TGTGCCAGCAGCTTTCATCTCCGGGACAGTAATCAGCCCCAGCATTTT.

V usage is TRBV5-5 and J usage is TRBJ1-3; TRBD1 might be the D (6 bases). Germline CDR1 and CDR2: SGHKS and YYEKEE (reference sequence). This CDR3 comprises 16 residues. V dropped 7 bases and J dropped 0 bases, with 17 bases sitting between them. DNA for the CDR3: TGTGCCAGCGGCCCGAGGACAGTTACCTCTGGAAACACCATATATTTT. This encodes CASGPRTVTSGNTIYF.

The rearrangement uses TRBV11-2 and TRBJ2-1; D call uncertain. CDR1 is SGHAT and CDR2 is FQNNGV in the germline V gene. The V gene lost 0 bases and the J gene lost 10 bases, with 10 bases spanning the gap. The CDR3 loop spans 13 amino acids. DNA of the CDR3: TGTGCCAGCAGCTTAGAGGGGAACTGGGAGCAGTTCTTC. Translation: CASSLEGNWEQFF.